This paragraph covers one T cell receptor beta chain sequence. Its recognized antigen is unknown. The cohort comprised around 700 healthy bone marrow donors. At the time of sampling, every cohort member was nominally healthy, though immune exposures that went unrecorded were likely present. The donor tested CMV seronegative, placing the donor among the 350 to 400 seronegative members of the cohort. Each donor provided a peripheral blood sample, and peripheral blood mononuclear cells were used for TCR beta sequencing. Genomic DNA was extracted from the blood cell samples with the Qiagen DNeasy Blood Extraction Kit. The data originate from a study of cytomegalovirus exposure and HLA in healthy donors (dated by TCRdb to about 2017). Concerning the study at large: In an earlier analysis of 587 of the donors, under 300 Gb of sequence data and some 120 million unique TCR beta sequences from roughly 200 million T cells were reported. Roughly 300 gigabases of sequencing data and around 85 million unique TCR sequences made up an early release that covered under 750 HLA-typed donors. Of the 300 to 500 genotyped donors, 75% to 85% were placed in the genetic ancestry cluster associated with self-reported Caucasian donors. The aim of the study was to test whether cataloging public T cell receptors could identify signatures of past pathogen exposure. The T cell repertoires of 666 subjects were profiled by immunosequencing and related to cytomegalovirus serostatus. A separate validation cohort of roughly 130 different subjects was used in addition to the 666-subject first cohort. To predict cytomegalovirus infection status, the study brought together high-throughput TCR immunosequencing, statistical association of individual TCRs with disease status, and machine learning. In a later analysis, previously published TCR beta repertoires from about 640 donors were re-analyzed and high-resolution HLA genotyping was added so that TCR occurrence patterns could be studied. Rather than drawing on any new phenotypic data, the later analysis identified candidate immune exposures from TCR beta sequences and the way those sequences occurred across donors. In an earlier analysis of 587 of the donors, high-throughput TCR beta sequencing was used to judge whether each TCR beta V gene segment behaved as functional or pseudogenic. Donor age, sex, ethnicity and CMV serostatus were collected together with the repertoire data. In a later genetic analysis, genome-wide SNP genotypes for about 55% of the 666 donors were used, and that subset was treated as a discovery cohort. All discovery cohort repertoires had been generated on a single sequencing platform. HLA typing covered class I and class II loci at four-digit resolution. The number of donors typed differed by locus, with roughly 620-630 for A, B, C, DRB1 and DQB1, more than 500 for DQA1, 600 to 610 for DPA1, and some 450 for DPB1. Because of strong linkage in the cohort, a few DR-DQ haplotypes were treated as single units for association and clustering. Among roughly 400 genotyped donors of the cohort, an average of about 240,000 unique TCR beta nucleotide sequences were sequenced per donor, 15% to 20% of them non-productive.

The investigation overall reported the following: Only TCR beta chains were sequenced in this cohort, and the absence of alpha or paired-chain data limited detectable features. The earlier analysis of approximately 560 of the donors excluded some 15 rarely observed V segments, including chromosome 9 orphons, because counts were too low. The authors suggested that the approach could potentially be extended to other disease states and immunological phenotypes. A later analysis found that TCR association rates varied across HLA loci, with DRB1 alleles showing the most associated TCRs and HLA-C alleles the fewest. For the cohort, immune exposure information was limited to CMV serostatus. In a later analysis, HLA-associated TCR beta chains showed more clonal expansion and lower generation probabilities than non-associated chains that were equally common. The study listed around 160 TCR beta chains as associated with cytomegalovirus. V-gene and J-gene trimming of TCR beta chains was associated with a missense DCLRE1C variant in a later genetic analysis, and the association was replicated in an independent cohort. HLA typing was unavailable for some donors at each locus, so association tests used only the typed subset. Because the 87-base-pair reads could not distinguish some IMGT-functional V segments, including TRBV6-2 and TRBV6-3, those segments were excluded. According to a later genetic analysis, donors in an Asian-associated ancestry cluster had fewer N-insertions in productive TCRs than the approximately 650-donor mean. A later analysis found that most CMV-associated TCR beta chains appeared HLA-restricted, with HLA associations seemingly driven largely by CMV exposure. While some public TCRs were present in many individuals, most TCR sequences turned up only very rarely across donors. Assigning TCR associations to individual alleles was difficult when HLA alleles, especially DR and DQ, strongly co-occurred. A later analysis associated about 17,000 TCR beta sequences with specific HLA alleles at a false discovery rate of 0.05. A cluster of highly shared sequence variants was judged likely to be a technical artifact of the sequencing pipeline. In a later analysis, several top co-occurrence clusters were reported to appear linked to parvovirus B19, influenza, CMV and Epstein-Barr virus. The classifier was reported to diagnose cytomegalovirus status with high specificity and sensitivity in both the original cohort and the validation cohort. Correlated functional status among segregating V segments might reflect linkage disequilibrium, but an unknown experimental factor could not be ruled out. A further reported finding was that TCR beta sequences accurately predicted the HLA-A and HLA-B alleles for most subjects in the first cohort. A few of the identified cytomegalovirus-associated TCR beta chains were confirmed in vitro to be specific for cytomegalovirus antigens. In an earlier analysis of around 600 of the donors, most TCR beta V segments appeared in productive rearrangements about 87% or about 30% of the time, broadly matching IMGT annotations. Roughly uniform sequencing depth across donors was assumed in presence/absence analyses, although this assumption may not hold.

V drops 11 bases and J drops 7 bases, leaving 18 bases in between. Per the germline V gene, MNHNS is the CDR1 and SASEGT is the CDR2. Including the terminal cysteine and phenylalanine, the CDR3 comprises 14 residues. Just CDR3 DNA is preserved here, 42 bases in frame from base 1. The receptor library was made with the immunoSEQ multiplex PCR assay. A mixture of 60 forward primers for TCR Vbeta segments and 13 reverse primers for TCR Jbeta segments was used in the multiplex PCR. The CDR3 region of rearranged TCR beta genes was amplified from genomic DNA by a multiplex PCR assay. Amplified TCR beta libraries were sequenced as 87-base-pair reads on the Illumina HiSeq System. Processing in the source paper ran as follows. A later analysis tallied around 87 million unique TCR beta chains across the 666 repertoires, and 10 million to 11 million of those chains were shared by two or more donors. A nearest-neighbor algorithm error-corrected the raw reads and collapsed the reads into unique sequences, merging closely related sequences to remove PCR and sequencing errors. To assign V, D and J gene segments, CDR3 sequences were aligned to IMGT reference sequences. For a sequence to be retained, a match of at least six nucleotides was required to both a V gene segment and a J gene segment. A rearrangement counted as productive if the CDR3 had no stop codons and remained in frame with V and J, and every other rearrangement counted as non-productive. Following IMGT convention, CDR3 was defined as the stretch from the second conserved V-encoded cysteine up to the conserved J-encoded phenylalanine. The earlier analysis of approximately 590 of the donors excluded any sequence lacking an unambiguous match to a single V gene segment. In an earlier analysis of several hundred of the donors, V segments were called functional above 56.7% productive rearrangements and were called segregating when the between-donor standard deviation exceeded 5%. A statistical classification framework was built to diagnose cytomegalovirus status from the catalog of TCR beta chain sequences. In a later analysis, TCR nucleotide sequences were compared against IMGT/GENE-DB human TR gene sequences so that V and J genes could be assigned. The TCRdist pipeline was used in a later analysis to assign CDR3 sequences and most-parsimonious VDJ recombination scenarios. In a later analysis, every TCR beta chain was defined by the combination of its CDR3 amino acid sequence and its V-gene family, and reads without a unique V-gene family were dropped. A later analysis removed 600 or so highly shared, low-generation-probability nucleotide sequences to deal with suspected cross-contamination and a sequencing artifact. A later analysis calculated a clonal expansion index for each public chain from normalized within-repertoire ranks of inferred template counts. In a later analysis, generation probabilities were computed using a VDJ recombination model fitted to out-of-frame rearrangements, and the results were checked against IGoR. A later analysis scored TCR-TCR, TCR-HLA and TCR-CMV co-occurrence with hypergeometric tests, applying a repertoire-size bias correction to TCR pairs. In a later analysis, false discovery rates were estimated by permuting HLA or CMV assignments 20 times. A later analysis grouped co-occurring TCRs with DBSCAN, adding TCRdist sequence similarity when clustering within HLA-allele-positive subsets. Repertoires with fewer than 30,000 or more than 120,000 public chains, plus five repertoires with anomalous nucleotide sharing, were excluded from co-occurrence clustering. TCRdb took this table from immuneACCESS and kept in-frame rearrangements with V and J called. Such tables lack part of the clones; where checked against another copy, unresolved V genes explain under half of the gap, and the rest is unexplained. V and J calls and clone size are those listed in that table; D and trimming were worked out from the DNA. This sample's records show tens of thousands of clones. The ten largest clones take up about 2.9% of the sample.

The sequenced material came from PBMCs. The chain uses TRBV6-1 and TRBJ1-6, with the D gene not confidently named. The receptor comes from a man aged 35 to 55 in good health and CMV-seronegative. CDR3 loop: CAGTVGQRNSPLHF. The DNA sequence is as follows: TGTGCCGGCACTGTCGGGCAGCGGAATTCACCCCTCCACTTT.